These 17 T cell receptor beta chains share one sample of origin, sequenced in a study of cytomegalovirus exposure and HLA in healthy donors. The primer mix had 60 Vbeta and 13 Jbeta primers. Sequencing was performed with immunoSEQ multiplex PCR; in TCRdb, only in-frame clones are kept and a portion is missing. Counted here are about 100,000 clones, around 10% occurring once; the ten biggest clones make up approximately 6%. Sequencing was performed on PBMCs. The receptors derive from a man between 35 and 55 years old in good health and CMV-seropositive.

This chain joins TRBV9 and TRBJ2-7, with 9 bases lining up with TRBD2. Germline V gene sequence: CDR1 SGDLS, CDR2 YYNGEE. The junction had 2 bases not matched to a gene; V was cut back by 4 bases and J by 3 bases. The CDR3 has 13 amino acids. The CDR3 loop is CASSSTSGYEQYF. The CDR3 DNA reads as TGTGCCAGCAGCTCGACTAGCGGCTACGAGCAGTACTTC.

This clone was seen more than once but under ten times. The V gene is TRBV7-9, the J gene TRBJ2-1; 9 bases line up with TRBD1. J lost 2 bases, V lost 5 bases, and 7 bases had no gene match. CDR3 size: 16 residues. Per the germline V gene, CDR1 is SEHNR and CDR2 is FQNEAQ (reference sequence). CDR3 sequence: CASSRDRGKTYNEQFF. The CDR3 nucleotides are TGTGCCAGCAGCAGAGACAGGGGGAAGACCTACAATGAGCAGTTCTTC.

This clone was counted between two and nine times. CDR3 DNA: TGCGCCAGCAGCCCGACGGGACAGGGCTATGGCTACACCTTC. Amino acids: CASSPTGQGYGYTF. This chain joins TRBV5-1 and TRBJ1-2, with 9 bases lining up with TRBD1. The CDR3 runs 14 residues. V was pared by 4 bases and J by 4 bases, with 5 bases of the junction left unmatched. Germline CDR1 and CDR2: SGHRS and YFSETQ.

The table lists this clone with a few counts. The chain couples TRBV6-5 to TRBJ2-7; 7 bases are shared with TRBD2. V was clipped by 3 bases and J by 3 bases; unmatched bases: 5. Germline assignment: CDR1 MNHEY and CDR2 SVGAGI. The CDR3 runs to 14 residues. The CDR3 nucleotides read TGTGCCAGCAGTTATAATGCGGGAGACTACGAGCAGTACTTC. Translating gives CASSYNAGDYEQYF.

In its sample, this clone was seen a few times. The V call is TRBV5-6, the J call TRBJ2-3, with a weak D call TRBD2 (6 bases). With 2 bases removed from V and 7 bases from J, the gap between germline ends came to 20 bases. The germline V gene encodes CDR1 SGHDT and CDR2 YYEEEE. There are 16 residues in the CDR3. The CDR3 DNA is TGTGCCAGCAGCTTCAGGGATAGCGGCAAAGCGTATACGCAGTATTTT. Its protein product is CASSFRDSGKAYTQYF.

The V call is TRBV6-1, the J call TRBJ2-1; D gene uncertain. CDR1 and CDR2 (germline): MNHNS, SASEGT. V lost 4 bases, J lost 0 bases, and 7 bases lay in between. This CDR3 is 14 amino acids long. CDR3 residues: CASSVPSSYNEQFF. The CDR3 nucleotides read TGTGCCAGCAGTGTGCCTAGCTCCTACAATGAGCAGTTCTTC.

With respect to this clone: Distinct nucleotide sequences in the sample also encode this CDR3. V gene TRBV30 combines with J gene TRBJ2-7, with D unresolved. V was cut by 3 bases and J by 4 bases, with 7 bases left in between. The germline V gene encodes CDR1 GTSNPN and CDR2 SVGIG (reference sequence). This CDR3 is 11 amino acids long. CDR3 in DNA: TGTGCCTGGAGCGTATCTTACGAGCAGTACTTC. This codes for CAWSVSYEQYF.

This clone was observed a handful of times. The chain carries TRBV7-3 and TRBJ2-5, with 7 bases matching TRBD1. Germline CDR1 SGHTA, CDR2 FQGTGA. The CDR3 totals 14 residues. V lost 5 bases to trimming and J lost 5 bases; unmatched junction nucleotides: 8. The CDR3, as DNA: TGTGCCAGCAGCCTTTACCGGGACAGCGAGACCCAGTACTTC. Amino acids: CASSLYRDSETQYF.

The rearrangement links TRBV14 to TRBJ2-6, with 7 positions matching TRBD1. The V gene's germline CDR1 is SGHDN and CDR2 FVKESK. V gave up 2 bases and J gave up 4 bases; unmatched junction bases: 8. The length of the CDR3 is 17 residues. The CDR3 nucleotides are TGTGCCAGCAGCCAAACATCATACAGGGGAGGGGCCAACGTCCTGACTTTC. It yields the protein CASSQTSYRGGANVLTF.

The J gene is TRBJ1-1, the V gene TRBV29-1; D is uncertain. This CDR3 contains 13 residues. The V gene's germline CDR1 is SQVTM and CDR2 ANQGSEA. V lost 4 bases to trimming and J lost 6 bases, with 15 bases between them. The DNA for the CDR3 is TGCAGCGTTGTGGGGAGTTCTCACCCTGAAGCTTTCTTT. As protein: CSVVGSSHPEAFF. The full variable domain, with the rest looked up from reference TRBV29-1 and TRBJ1-1, is SAVISQKPSRDICQRGTSLTIQCQVDSQVTMMFWYRQQPGQSLTLIATANQGSEATYESGFVIDKFPISRPNLTFSTLTVSNMSPEDSSIYLCSVVGSSHPEAFFGQGTRLTVV.

This clone has just a few counts. The chain recombines TRBV18 with TRBJ2-7; TRBD2 matches 13 bases. The germline V gene has CDR1 KGHSH and CDR2 LQKENI. The CDR3 is 17 amino acids. The V gene end was trimmed by 5 bases and the J gene end by 3 bases; junction bases not matched to a gene: 10. The DNA of the CDR3 is TGTGCCAGCTCATCGGGACTAGCGGGACTACCCCTCTACGAGCAGTACTTC. Translating it yields CASSSGLAGLPLYEQYF.

This clone was observed a handful of times. The chain employs TRBV28 and TRBJ2-7; TRBD1 matches 8 bases. The germline V gene has CDR1 MDHEN and CDR2 SYDVKM. The junction had 9 bases not matched to a gene; V was cut back by 7 bases and J by 4 bases. The CDR3 sequence is 14 residues long. The CDR3 loop is CASMTGDPFYEQYF. The DNA for the CDR3 is TGTGCCAGCATGACAGGGGATCCTTTTTACGAGCAGTACTTC.

The chain's CDR3 is CATSREQTYEQYF. The CDR3 nucleotides are TGTGCCACCAGCAGAGAACAGACGTACGAGCAGTACTTC. V gene TRBV15 combines with J gene TRBJ2-7; D remains unclear. V lost 0 bases, J lost 4 bases, and 7 bases lay in between. This CDR3 spans 13 amino acids. Germline loops: CDR1 LNHNV, CDR2 YYDKDF (reference sequence).

The DNA for the CDR3 is TGTGCCAGCAGCTTGGTAGGACAAGGTAATTCAGAGACCCAGTACTTC. Its protein product is CASSLVGQGNSETQYF. The chain combines TRBV5-6 with TRBJ2-5; the D gene is possibly TRBD1 (5 bases). The CDR3 totals 16 residues. The germline V gene has CDR1 SGHDT and CDR2 YYEEEE. The V end was cut by 0 bases, the J end by 4 bases, with 16 bases between. Variable domain in full (rest from reference TRBV5-6 and TRBJ2-5): DAGVTQSPTHLIKTRGQQVTLRCSPKSGHDTVSWYQQALGQGPQFIFQYYEEEERQRGNFPDRFSGHQFPNYSSELNVNALLLGDSALYLCASSLVGQGNSETQYFGPGTRLLVL.

The chain has TRBV29-1 and TRBJ2-7; TRBD1 agrees at 8 bases. Germline CDR1 reads SQVTM; CDR2 reads ANQGSEA. This CDR3 is built from 14 residues. Germline trimming cut 6 bases from V and 0 bases from J; bases unmatched to any gene: 7. The CDR3 DNA reads TGCAGCGTCGGAGACAGGGGTACCTCCTACGAGCAGTACTTC. It specifies CSVGDRGTSYEQYF.

This clone was seen more than once but under ten times. V usage is TRBV6-5 and J usage is TRBJ1-2; 10 bases match TRBD1. Germline CDR1 reads MNHEY; CDR2 reads SVGAGI. J gave up 8 bases and V 0 bases, and 9 bases lay outside the gene matches. The CDR3 covers 16 residues. The DNA of the CDR3 is TGTGCCAGCAGTTACTCCGGGACAGGGGCCTCTGGAGGCTACACCTTC. Protein product: CASSYSGTGASGGYTF.

This chain uses TRBV6-5 with TRBJ2-1; tentatively, D is TRBD2 (5 bases). This CDR3 is built from 14 residues. The V gene lost 2 bases and the J gene lost 0 bases, with 5 bases spanning the gap. Germline V gene lookup returns CDR1 MNHEY and CDR2 SVGAGI. CDR3 in amino acids: CASSYGSSYNEQFF. For the CDR3, the DNA is TGTGCCAGCAGTTACGGGAGCTCCTACAATGAGCAGTTCTTC.